This paragraph reports one TCR beta chain. The antigen is unknown. Data came from immunoSEQ multiplex PCR; TCRdb stores just in-frame clones and leaves some out. Counted here are around 88,000 clones, roughly two thirds occurring once; the ten biggest clones make up over 35%. This sample is drawn from a study of shared clonotypes between healthy human individuals. Study-wide findings and caveats: Sharing of clonotypes among donors was expected to vary with sequencing depth. There were few donors, and this limited the genetic and exposure-history diversity represented.

The germline gives CDR1 SGHAT, CDR2 FQNNGV. The CDR3 has 12 amino acids. Trimming cost V 0 bases and J 8 bases, with 5 bases left between them. This clonotype was obtained from a man aged 25 to 40 in good health. The gene calls are TRBV11-2 and TRBJ2-1; D call uncertain. Sample: memory CD8+ T cells sorted from blood. Subset of the sample: CD45RO+ cells pooled with CCR7-negative TemRA cells. The CDR3 region has the DNA TGTGCCAGCAGCTTAGATACGTATGAGCAGTTCTTC. This sequence encodes CASSLDTYEQFF.